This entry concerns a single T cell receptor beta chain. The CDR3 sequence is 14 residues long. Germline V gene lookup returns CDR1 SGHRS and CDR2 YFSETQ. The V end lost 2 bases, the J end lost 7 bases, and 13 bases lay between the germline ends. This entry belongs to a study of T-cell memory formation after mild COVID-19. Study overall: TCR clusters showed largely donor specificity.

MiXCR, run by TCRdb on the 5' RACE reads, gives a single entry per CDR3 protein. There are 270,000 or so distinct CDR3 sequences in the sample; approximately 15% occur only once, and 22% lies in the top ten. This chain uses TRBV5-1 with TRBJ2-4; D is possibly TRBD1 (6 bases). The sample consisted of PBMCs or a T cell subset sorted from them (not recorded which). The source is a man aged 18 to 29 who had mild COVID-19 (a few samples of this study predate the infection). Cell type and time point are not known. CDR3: CASSFPDRLNIQYF. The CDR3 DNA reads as TGCGCCAGCAGCTTCCCTGACAGGCTCAACATTCAGTACTTC.